This entry is about one TCR beta chain. There is no known antigen for this receptor. There are no base qualities to consult, and no much larger clone falls within one base. Whole blood was collected in K2EDTA tubes by collaborating institutions according to the institutions' own protocols. Collaborator samples were shipped for TCRbeta analysis as frozen whole blood, isolated PBMCs, or DNA extracted from either sample type. These data belong to a study of blood T cell repertoires in COVID-19 (dated by TCRdb to about 2020). The study in broad terms: The collaborator samples originated in the United States, Italy and Spain and spanned the acute and convalescent phases of COVID-19. The material from the prospective study consisted of cDNA or gDNA derived from T cells, B-cell-depleted T cells, or PBMCs. Deeply sampled blood TCRbeta repertoires from subjects exposed to, actively infected with, or recovered from COVID-19 were included in the dataset. The repertoires were released in a freely available public database meant as a resource for research on the immune response to SARS-CoV-2. The samples were drawn from the first 160 participants of the ongoing ImmuneRACE study and from more than 1,000 subjects provided by 6 global collaborators. Sample metadata almost always included a de-identified subject ID, COVID-19 status, age in years and sex. Where available, HLA class I and class II types were taken from metadata supplied by the sample provider and were not determined by assay-based typing. What the study reported, not specific to this receptor: How much clinical and demographic metadata was included differed by source and by participant, and the metadata was provided uncurated.

TCRbeta CDR3 regions were amplified from genomic DNA using the immunoSEQ Assay, a bias-controlled multiplex PCR. The source study handled its data this way. Within the assay, amplification of reference gene primers was used to estimate how many nucleated cells each sample contained. Sequence reads were collapsed and filtered to measure the absolute abundance of every unique TCRbeta CDR3 rearrangement. For each sample, productive Simpson clonality was calculated as the square root of Simpson's diversity index across productive rearrangements. The table comes from immuneACCESS by way of TCRdb, which keeps in-frame sequences with V and J called. Part of the clones is missing from these tables; in studies checked, under half for an unresolved V gene and the rest for unknown reasons. That table is the source of V, J and clone size, and D and trimming were worked out from the DNA. In all, the sample holds over 250,000 clones, and 85% of those were seen once. Together, the top ten hold 13% of the sample.

The CDR3, from cysteine to phenylalanine, totals 13 residues. Only the CDR3 part of the read is kept: 39 bases, read in frame from the first base. The V end loses 5 bases and the J end loses 7 bases, and a stretch of 12 bases separates them. The germline V gene (reference sequence) provides CDR1 SEHNR and CDR2 FQNEAQ. The sequence was obtained from a human donor in a cohort sampled during active COVID-19. The sequence joins TRBV7-9 to TRBJ1-5; TRBD1 might be the D gene, on 5 matching bases. Sequencing was carried out using peripheral blood. The sequenced DNA: TGTGCCAGCAGCCTCCAGGGAAGCCAGCCCCAGCATTTT. Its coded protein is CASSLQGSQPQHF.